This TCR beta chain derives from a study of blood T cell repertoires in COVID-19. The wider study: PBMCs, B-cell-depleted T cells, or T cells provided the cDNA or gDNA that made up the material.

Per the authors' pipeline: Quantification of nucleated cells was approximated via reference gene primer amplification. Profiling relied on immunoSEQ multiplex PCR, and the TCRdb table lists in-frame clones only, not all of them. That table furnishes V, J and clone size, whereas the DNA furnished D and trimming. Among over 95,000 clones listed, roughly 84% were seen once. This CDR3 has 15 residues. CDR1 is MRHNA and CDR2 is SNTAGT in the germline V gene. V was clipped by 5 bases and J by 9 bases, with 20 bases between them. The sample consisted of peripheral blood. The sequence was collected from a woman aged 70-85 years who had recovered from COVID-19. The genes are TRBV6-4 and TRBJ2-1, with TRBD2 as a possible D gene (5 bases). The CDR3 reads CASSTYVGPGGEQFF. CDR3 nucleotide sequence: TGTGCCAGCAGTACCTATGTTGGGCCAGGAGGTGAGCAGTTCTTC.